Presented here are 32 T cell receptor beta chains from one specimen sequenced in a study of cytomegalovirus exposure and HLA in healthy donors. PCR employed 60 Vbeta and 13 Jbeta primers. This table comes from immunoSEQ multiplex PCR, and its TCRdb copy is limited to in-frame clones, with some not included. The table records under 200,000 clones, 75% to 80% of them present only once. The material sequenced was PBMCs. These receptors originate from a woman aged 25 to 39 in good health and CMV-seropositive.

The chain has TRBV14 and TRBJ1-2; no firm D call. V dropped 6 bases and J dropped 8 bases, with 25 bases sitting between them. From germline, CDR1 is SGHDN and CDR2 FVKESK. The CDR3 is 16 amino acids. The CDR3: CASSFLGSGAVSGYTF. As DNA, the CDR3 is TGTGCCAGCAGTTTTCTAGGGAGTGGTGCGGTTTCAGGCTACACCTTC.

The CDR3 DNA reads as TGTGCCAGCAGCGTAGTGTACGGGGAGCTGTTTTTT. Its translation is CASSVVYGELFF. The chain is built from TRBV9 and TRBJ2-2; no clear D. There are 12 residues in the CDR3. The germline V gene has CDR1 SGDLS and CDR2 YYNGEE. Trimming took off 0 bases at V and 7 bases at J, with 4 bases between the two ends.

The V gene is TRBV15, the J gene TRBJ1-3; TRBD1 aligns across 7 bases. The germline gives CDR1 LNHNV, CDR2 YYDKDF (reference sequence). The V gene end was trimmed by 0 bases and the J gene end by 3 bases; junction bases not matched to a gene: 8. This CDR3 comprises 17 residues. CDR3 sequence (DNA): TGTGCCACCAGCAGAGATGGAGGGGGCAGGGGTGGAAACACCATATATTTT. It translates to CATSRDGGGRGGNTIYF.

This clone was detected once. The chain carries TRBV5-6 and TRBJ2-2; D possibly corresponds to TRBD2 (5 bases). CDR3 length: 16 residues. The V end lost 7 bases, the J end lost 1 base, and 17 bases lay between the germline ends. The germline gives CDR1 SGHDT, CDR2 YYEEEE. For the CDR3, the DNA is TGTGCCAGCTGCCCTTCCCTACGGGGGAACACCGGGGAGCTGTTTTTT. Translated, it gives CASCPSLRGNTGELFF.

V gene TRBV7-6 combines with J gene TRBJ2-7; 11 bases map to TRBD2. Per germline, CDR1 SGHVS and CDR2 FNYEAQ. The length of the CDR3 is 15 residues. J was trimmed by 4 bases and V by 5 bases; bases with no gene match: 7. The CDR3 nucleotides are TGTGCCAGCAGCCAAATAGCGGGAGGGCCTTACGAGCAGTACTTC. Amino acid sequence: CASSQIAGGPYEQYF. The full variable domain, completed using reference TRBV7-6 and TRBJ2-7, is GAGVSQSPRYKVTKRGQDVALRCDPISGHVSLYWYRQALGQGPEFLTYFNYEAQQDKSGLPNDRFSAERPEGSISTLTIQRTEQRDSAMYRCASSQIAGGPYEQYFGPGTRLTVT.

The chain has TRBV19 and TRBJ1-3, with D hard to call. Trimming cost V 3 bases and J 0 bases, with 6 bases left between them. CDR1 is LNHDA and CDR2 is SQIVND in the germline V gene (reference sequence). The CDR3 contains 14 residues. The CDR3 loop reads CASSIGVSGNTIYF. The CDR3 region has the DNA TGTGCCAGTAGTATTGGAGTCTCTGGAAACACCATATATTTT.

There are a few counts of this clone. The rearrangement uses TRBV7-9 and TRBJ1-3; D is possibly TRBD1 (6 bases). CDR3 size: 13 residues. Trimming took off 10 bases at V and 1 base at J, with 11 bases between the two ends. Germline values: CDR1 SEHNR, CDR2 FQNEAQ (reference sequence). This chain's CDR3 is CATVQGSGNTIYF. The DNA for the CDR3 is TGTGCCACCGTACAGGGTTCTGGAAACACCATATATTTT. The full variable domain, rest sourced from reference TRBV7-9 and TRBJ1-3, is DTGVSQNPRHKITKRGQNVTFRCDPISEHNRLYWYRQTLGQGPEFLTYFQNEAQLEKSRLLSDRFSAERPKGSFSTLEIQRTEQGDSAMYLCATVQGSGNTIYFGEGSWLTVV.

V gene TRBV19 combines with J gene TRBJ2-3, with D possibly TRBD1 on 6 matching bases. The CDR3 runs to 13 residues. Per germline, CDR1 LNHDA and CDR2 SQIVND (reference sequence). Trimming took 3 bases from V and 4 from J, leaving 8 bases between them. The CDR3 nucleotides are TGTGCCAGTAGTATGCAGGGGCCAGATACGCAGTATTTT. It translates to CASSMQGPDTQYF.

This clone was detected only a few times. The CDR3 bases are TGTGCCAGCAGTTCGCGACAGGGGGGGACCTCTAACTATGGCTACACCTTC. Its translation is CASSSRQGGTSNYGYTF. J is TRBJ1-2 and V is TRBV27; 9 bases match TRBD1. V lost 4 bases and J lost 0; bases outside the gene matches: 9. The germline V gene encodes CDR1 MNHEY and CDR2 SMNVEV (reference sequence). This CDR3 contains 17 residues.

The chain is built from TRBV27 and TRBJ1-1, with D possibly TRBD1 on 5 matching bases. The germline CDR1 and CDR2 sequences are MNHEY and SMNVEV (reference sequence). V was clipped by 5 bases and J by 5 bases, with 15 bases between them. This CDR3 has 14 amino acids. The CDR3 reads CASSPLLGGTEAFF. CDR3 nucleotides: TGTGCCAGCAGTCCGCTACTGGGGGGAACTGAAGCTTTCTTT.

This sequence joins TRBV29-1 and TRBJ1-2, with unresolved D. The CDR3 extends over 12 amino acids. Looked up from germline, CDR1 is SQVTM and CDR2 is ANQGSEA. Trimming removed 4 bases from V and 4 bases from J, with 10 bases in between. Here the CDR3 reads CSVGVSLYGYTF. Here the CDR3 DNA reads TGCAGCGTTGGCGTGTCCCTCTATGGCTACACCTTC.

In this sample, this clone turned up a few times. The chain recombines TRBV7-2 with TRBJ1-1; D is undetermined. V lost 3 bases and J lost 0, with 8 bases in between. CDR3 length: 14 amino acids. Germline CDR1 SGHTA, CDR2 FQGNSA. The CDR3 reads CASSFGVMNTEAFF. CDR3 DNA: TGTGCCAGCAGCTTCGGGGTCATGAACACTGAAGCTTTCTTT.

V and J are TRBV6-1 and TRBJ1-1; 8 positions agree with TRBD1. The CDR3 consists of 15 residues. CDR1 and CDR2 from the germline V gene are MNHNS and SASEGT. V shed 5 bases, J shed 0 bases, and the junction held 5 bases outside the gene matches. The CDR3 DNA sequence: TGTGCCAGCAGTCCCCGGGACAGGCTGAACACTGAAGCTTTCTTT. Translation: CASSPRDRLNTEAFF.

The chain has TRBV2 and TRBJ1-1; possible D gene TRBD1, 6 bases. CDR1 SNHLY and CDR2 FYNNEI come from the germline V gene. The germline V and J ends were trimmed by 9 bases and 4 bases, with 15 bases remaining between them. The CDR3 runs to 13 residues. This CDR3 reads CASDDRLGTEAFF. The CDR3 DNA follows: TGTGCCAGTGACGACAGGTTGGGCACTGAAGCTTTCTTT. Using reference TRBV2 and TRBJ1-1 for the parts outside the CDR3, the full variable domain is EPEVTQTPSHQVTQMGQEVILRCVPISNHLYFYWYRQILGQKVEFLVSFYNNEISEKSEIFDDQFSVERPDGSNFTLKIRSTKLEDSAMYFCASDDRLGTEAFFGQGTRLTVV.

V is TRBV6-5 and J is TRBJ2-7; maybe TRBD1 (5 bases). The CDR3 covers 12 residues. The V gene lost 6 bases and the J gene lost 3 bases, with 9 bases spanning the gap. CDR1 is MNHEY, CDR2 SVGAGI, per germline. The CDR3 region is CASRDMGYEQYF. The CDR3 region has the DNA TGTGCCAGCAGGGACATGGGCTACGAGCAGTACTTC.

The genes are TRBV9 and TRBJ2-7; 7 nucleotides agree with TRBD1. Germline V gives CDR1 SGDLS, CDR2 YYNGEE. The junction had 10 bases not matched to a gene; V was cut back by 0 bases and J by 1 base. The length of the CDR3 is 17 residues. The chain's CDR3 is CASSVGGDGDRSYEQYF. The CDR3 nucleotides read TGTGCCAGCAGCGTAGGAGGTGATGGGGACAGATCCTACGAGCAGTACTTC.

This sequence joins TRBV2 and TRBJ1-1, with TRBD1 matching over 10 bases. CDR1 and CDR2 from the germline V gene are SNHLY and FYNNEI. The CDR3 is 19 residues long. After removal of 5 bases from V and 0 bases from J, the junction contained 15 bases not matched to a gene. CDR3 coding DNA: TGTGCCAGCAGTTGGACAGGGGGTCGTGGGTTTCAGCTGAACACTGAAGCTTTCTTT. Amino acids: CASSWTGGRGFQLNTEAFF.

The J gene is TRBJ1-1, the V gene TRBV9; D ambiguous. V was trimmed by 5 bases and J by 7 bases, leaving 6 bases between them. The length of the CDR3 is 10 residues. Germline V CDR1 and CDR2: SGDLS, YYNGEE. This CDR3 reads CASRRGEAFF. The CDR3 coding sequence is TGTGCCAGCAGGCGCGGTGAAGCTTTCTTT.

The chain employs TRBV4-2 and TRBJ1-1, with TRBD1 identical over 7 bases. With V trimmed by 1 base and J by 0 bases, 5 bases remained unmatched. This CDR3 is built from 16 residues. Germline assignment: CDR1 LGHNA and CDR2 YNFKEQ. The CDR3 bases are TGTGCCAGCAGCCAAGCTCTTACAGGGGTGAACACTGAAGCTTTCTTT. This codes for CASSQALTGVNTEAFF.

This clone has more than one count but fewer than ten. This chain uses TRBV5-6 with TRBJ1-5; D is uncertain. The CDR3 runs to 15 residues. Trimming shortened V by 0 bases and J by 6 bases, and 13 bases separated the two germline ends. CDR1 is SGHDT and CDR2 is YYEEEE in the germline V gene. In DNA, the CDR3 is TGTGCCAGCAGCTTGGGGGCGACAATTAGTCAGCCCCAGCATTTT. Protein product: CASSLGATISQPQHF.

This sequence joins TRBV27 and TRBJ2-3; tentatively, D is TRBD2 (5 bases). Trimming stripped 3 bases from V and 0 bases from J, with 16 bases between. This CDR3 has 17 residues. The germline V gene has CDR1 MNHEY and CDR2 SMNVEV (reference sequence). The DNA for the CDR3 is TGTGCCAGCAGTTTTCGGGCGAGCGGACCTAGCACAGATACGCAGTATTTT. Its translation: CASSFRASGPSTDTQYF.

This clone was counted once. This chain connects TRBV11-2 to TRBJ2-7; a possible D gene is TRBD2 (6 bases). CDR3 length equals 15 residues. V lost 0 bases and J 7 bases, leaving 16 bases between the germline ends. CDR1 SGHAT and CDR2 FQNNGV come from the germline V gene. CDR3 bases: TGTGCCAGCAGCTTAGATCTGGCTAGCGCGGGGGAGCAGTACTTC. Residues: CASSLDLASAGEQYF.

In its sample, this clone was seen once. The gene calls are TRBV2 and TRBJ1-2; D might be TRBD1 (5 bases). Germline CDR1 SNHLY, CDR2 FYNNEI. V dropped 8 bases and J dropped 8 bases, with 18 bases sitting between them. The CDR3 has 13 amino acids. The CDR3 reads CASQGMGLGGYTF. The CDR3 region has the DNA TGTGCCAGCCAGGGTATGGGCCTAGGCGGCTACACCTTC.

V is TRBV18 and J is TRBJ1-1, with TRBD1 as a possible D gene (6 bases). The germline V gene has CDR1 KGHSH and CDR2 LQKENI. The V gene lost 1 base and the J gene lost 0 bases, with 15 bases spanning the gap. This CDR3 region has 17 residues. CDR3 sequence reads: CASSPLRKGHMNTEAFF. CDR3 bases: TGTGCCAGCTCACCACTAAGAAAGGGACACATGAACACTGAAGCTTTCTTT. The complete variable domain, with remaining parts taken from reference TRBV18 and TRBJ1-1, reads NAGVMQNPRHLVRRRGQEARLRCSPMKGHSHVYWYRQLPEEGLKFMVYLQKENIIDESGMPKERFSAEFPKEGPSILRIQQVVRGDSAAYFCASSPLRKGHMNTEAFFGQGTRLTVV.

J is TRBJ2-7 and V is TRBV2; the match to TRBD1 covers 9 bases. This CDR3 region has 15 residues. Germline trimming cut 4 bases from V and 1 base from J; bases unmatched to any gene: 5. Per the germline V gene, CDR1 is SNHLY and CDR2 is FYNNEI. The CDR3 DNA follows: TGTGCCAGCAGTGTAACAGGGGGCCGGTCCTACGAGCAGTACTTC. Amino acid sequence: CASSVTGGRSYEQYF.

The rearrangement joins TRBV2 to TRBJ1-1; no clear D gene. The V end was cut by 6 bases, the J end by 11 bases, with 13 bases between. Germline-derived CDR1 and CDR2 are SNHLY and FYNNEI. The CDR3 is made up of 11 amino acids. The CDR3 reads CASRGLNEAFF. The CDR3 DNA sequence: TGTGCCAGCAGAGGACTCAACGAGGCTTTCTTT.

This rearrangement joins TRBV5-4 to TRBJ2-7; 11 nucleotides line up with TRBD2. Germline V gene sequence: CDR1 SGHNT, CDR2 YYREEE (reference sequence). The CDR3 has 13 amino acids. Trimming took 4 bases from V and 9 from J; bases not matched to a gene: 6. CDR3 coding DNA: TGTGCCAGCAGCGCACTAGCGGGAGCGGTGCAGTACTTC. Its translation: CASSALAGAVQYF. Complete variable domain (other parts from reference TRBV5-4 and TRBJ2-7): ETGVTQSPTHLIKTRGQQVTLRCSSQSGHNTVSWYQQALGQGPQFIFQYYREEENGRGNFPPRFSGLQFPNYSSELNVNALELDDSALYLCASSALAGAVQYFGPGTRLTVT.

The V call is TRBV19, the J call TRBJ2-7; 12 nucleotides match TRBD2. The V gene's germline CDR1 is LNHDA and CDR2 SQIVND (reference sequence). The length of the CDR3 is 13 residues. The V segment lost 10 bases and the J segment 5 bases; nucleotides outside the gene matches: 6. The CDR3 sequence: CAISSGRADEQYF. The CDR3 nucleotides read TGTGCCATCTCTAGCGGGAGGGCCGACGAGCAGTACTTC.

The sample holds one count of this clone. This chain joins TRBV27 and TRBJ2-6; 7 nucleotides align to TRBD1. CDR3 length: 17 residues. The trim removed 5 bases at V and 0 bases at J, leaving 7 bases unmatched. CDR1 and CDR2 from the germline V gene are MNHEY and SMNVEV (reference sequence). The DNA for the CDR3 is TGTGCCAGCAGTATGACAGGGCTGAACTCTGGGGCCAACGTCCTGACTTTC. Translating gives CASSMTGLNSGANVLTF.

This clone was seen once. The chain recombines TRBV15 with TRBJ1-5, with D unclear. In germline, CDR1 is LNHNV, CDR2 YYDKDF (reference sequence). This CDR3 region has 14 residues. The V end lost 0 bases, the J end lost 3 bases, and 6 bases lay between the germline ends. The CDR3 sequence is CATSRERDNQPQHF. DNA of the CDR3: TGTGCCACCAGCAGAGAGAGGGACAATCAGCCCCAGCATTTT.

This chain connects TRBV19 to TRBJ2-3; maybe TRBD1 (6 bases). The CDR3 is 15 amino acids. CDR1 is LNHDA, CDR2 SQIVND, per germline (reference sequence). V was clipped by 5 bases and J by 1 base, with 13 bases between them. The CDR3 is CASSSQGYRTDTQYF. The CDR3 DNA reads as TGTGCCAGTAGTTCGCAGGGGTATCGCACAGATACGCAGTATTTT.

V usage is TRBV18 and J usage is TRBJ2-3; 11 nucleotides match TRBD2. This CDR3 is built from 16 residues. V lost 5 bases and J lost 5; bases outside the gene matches: 9. CDR1 and CDR2 (germline): KGHSH, LQKENI. CDR3 in amino acids: CASSTPSGGLRDTQYF. The CDR3 DNA follows: TGTGCCAGCTCAACCCCTAGCGGGGGGTTGAGAGATACGCAGTATTTT.